The 32 T cell receptor beta chains listed next were all sequenced from one sample in a study of blood T cells in healthy people across ages. The use of a sample-barcoded 5' primer and a J-beta primer mix characterized a second PCR of roughly 6 to 11 cycles. MiXCR, applied by TCRdb to the 5' RACE reads, yields one record per CDR3 protein. The sample includes 450,000 to 700,000 distinct CDR3 sequences, 27% of them seen just once. The sample was blood. The receptors stem from a woman aged 65 to 85 in good health.

As regards this clonotype: The junction departs from germline at one end; a sequencing error may be responsible. The CDR3 loop reads CASSPSGQGTGGLFF. CDR3 in DNA: TGTGCCAGCAGCCCATCGGGACAGGGCACCGGGGGGCTGTTTTTT. The rearrangement uses TRBV14 and TRBJ2-2, with 9 bases matching TRBD1. Germline CDR1 SGHDN, CDR2 FVKESK. This CDR3 is 15 amino acids long.

This clonotype was seen more than once but under ten times. The chain employs TRBV4-3 and TRBJ2-3; D gene ambiguous. V gave up 0 bases and J gave up 1 base, with 5 bases separating them. Germline V lookup: CDR1 LGHNA, CDR2 YSLEER. This CDR3 has 14 residues. Written as DNA, the CDR3 is TGCGCCAGCAGCCAAGATGACCGCACAGATACGCAGTATTTT. Encoded protein: CASSQDDRTDTQYF.

The chain links TRBV2 to TRBJ2-1, with TRBD2 identical over 12 bases. Germline V gives CDR1 SNHLY, CDR2 FYNNEI. The V gene end was trimmed by 6 bases and the J gene end by 0 bases; junction bases not matched to a gene: 18. The CDR3 is 21 residues long. CDR3 in amino acids: CASSSSRLAGDRLSSYNEQFF. For the CDR3, the DNA is TGTGCCAGCAGCAGTTCCCGACTAGCGGGGGACCGCTTGAGCTCCTACAATGAGCAGTTCTTC.

This clonotype has only a few counts. The chain links TRBV7-2 to TRBJ1-3; D is ambiguous. Trimming shortened V by 5 bases and J by 1 base, and 9 bases separated the two germline ends. Germline V gene data show CDR1 as SGHTA and CDR2 as FQGNSA. This CDR3 has 14 amino acids. The CDR3 DNA is TGTGCCAGCAGCATCGGACTTTCTGGAAACACCATATATTTT. This codes for CASSIGLSGNTIYF.

This clonotype has only a few counts. The rearrangement links TRBV5-1 to TRBJ2-7; possibly TRBD2 for D (6 bases). Germline lookup yields CDR1 SGHRS and CDR2 YFSETQ. The length of the CDR3 is 14 residues. V shed 7 bases and J shed 6 bases, with 20 bases lying between them. The CDR3 reads CASRNTLAMGEQYF. The CDR3 DNA follows: TGCGCCAGCCGCAATACCCTAGCGATGGGCGAGCAGTACTTC.

The sample holds a few counts of this clonotype. V gene TRBV3-1 combines with J gene TRBJ1-2; tentatively, D is TRBD1 (6 bases). CDR3 size: 13 residues. Looked up from germline, CDR1 is LGHDT and CDR2 is YNNKEL (reference sequence). The V end lost 2 bases, the J end lost 11 bases, and 15 bases lay between the germline ends. The CDR3 spells CASSQLDNRDYTF. DNA for the CDR3: TGTGCCAGCAGCCAATTGGATAACAGGGATTACACCTTC.

This clonotype has just a few counts. The V gene is TRBV2, the J gene TRBJ1-2; D gene uncertain. Trimming stripped 4 bases from V and 6 bases from J, with 12 bases between. This CDR3 comprises 13 residues. The germline gives CDR1 SNHLY, CDR2 FYNNEI. The CDR3 nucleotides are TGTGCCAGCAGTGTAGGCCTCGAAAATGGCTACACCTTC. It encodes CASSVGLENGYTF.

The CDR3 DNA follows: TGCAGTGCTAGAGCCAGGGTGGGTTTCAGCTACGAGCAGTACTTC. Encoded protein: CSARARVGFSYEQYF. The rearrangement uses TRBV20-1 and TRBJ2-1; D may be TRBD1 (5 bases). The tail of the sequence fits TRBJ2-7 better, so the J call may be wrong. Germline V gene data show CDR1 as DFQATT and CDR2 as SNEGSKA (reference sequence). CDR3 size: 15 residues.

This clonotype has a handful of counts. A much larger clone is a single base away; this may be a read error. V usage is TRBV4-3 and J usage is TRBJ2-2; no firm D call. The CDR3 extends over 13 amino acids. From germline, CDR1 is LGHNA and CDR2 YSLEER. V lost 4 bases and J 4 bases, leaving 7 bases between the germline ends. The DNA for the CDR3 is TGCGCCAGCAGCCTAGTAAGCACCGGGGAGCTGTTTTTT. Translated: CASSLVSTGELFF.

The chain recombines TRBV15 with TRBJ1-3; a weak D match, TRBD1 (6 bases). CDR3 length: 14 amino acids. The germline V and J ends were trimmed by 7 bases and 2 bases, with 12 bases remaining between them. Germline V CDR1 and CDR2: LNHNV, YYDKDF (reference sequence). CDR3 DNA sequence: TGTGCCACCAACCCTACAGGGACTGGAAACACCATATATTTT. This sequence encodes CATNPTGTGNTIYF.

V usage is TRBV7-2 and J usage is TRBJ1-1; no clear D gene. The CDR3 covers 15 residues. V lost 3 bases and J 1 base, leaving 12 bases between the germline ends. Germline V gene sequence: CDR1 SGHTA, CDR2 FQGNSA. CDR3 region: CASSFVSGTNTEAFF. CDR3 sequence (DNA): TGTGCCAGCAGCTTCGTATCCGGAACGAACACTGAAGCTTTCTTT.

This chain connects TRBV11-1 to TRBJ2-5, with D perhaps given as TRBD1 or TRBD2 (5 bases each). The CDR3 has 16 residues. Per the germline V gene, CDR1 is SGHAT and CDR2 is FQDESV (reference sequence). Trimming removed 4 bases at V and 2 bases at J, with 17 bases between. The CDR3 DNA reads as TGTGCCAGCAGCTCACACGGGACGAGGGGTCAAGAGACCCAGTACTTC. Translating gives CASSSHGTRGQETQYF.

This chain uses TRBV7-2 with TRBJ1-4; 9 bases are shared with TRBD1. The trim removed 4 bases at V and 4 bases at J, leaving 7 bases unmatched. CDR1 and CDR2 (germline): SGHTA, FQGNSA. The CDR3 consists of 16 residues. The CDR3 spells CASSSMRGQGNEKLFF. In DNA form, the CDR3 reads TGTGCCAGCAGCTCCATGAGGGGACAGGGTAATGAAAAACTGTTTTTT.

The chain carries TRBV10-3 and TRBJ2-3; weak D call: TRBD2 (5 bases). CDR1 is ENHRY, CDR2 SYGVKD, per germline. The CDR3 contains 15 residues. V was trimmed by 2 bases and J by 1 base, leaving 10 bases between them. The CDR3 is CAISEGGLRTDTQYF. CDR3 DNA sequence: TGTGCCATCAGTGAGGGCGGGCTCCGCACAGATACGCAGTATTTT.

The chain employs TRBV9 and TRBJ2-5; weak D call: TRBD2 (6 bases). The CDR3 consists of 15 residues. Trimming removed 0 bases from V and 1 base from J, with 10 bases in between. The germline CDR1 and CDR2 sequences are SGDLS and YYNGEE. The DNA for the CDR3 is TGTGCCAGCAGCGTAGACGGGAGTACCCAAGAGACCCAGTACTTC. Its protein product is CASSVDGSTQETQYF.

The chain links TRBV12-3 or TRBV12-4 to TRBJ1-2; D remains ambiguous. The V and J ends lost 3 bases and 2 bases respectively, with 10 bases between them. The CDR3 consists of 14 residues. The CDR3 region has the DNA TGTGCCAGCAGTTTTCAGTTTGGAAACTATGGCTACACCTTC. The encoded protein is CASSFQFGNYGYTF.

This clonotype appeared a few times. The rearrangement links TRBV28 to TRBJ1-2, with TRBD1 as a possible D gene (5 bases). The germline V gene encodes CDR1 MDHEN and CDR2 SYDVKM. The CDR3 loop spans 13 amino acids. With 1 base removed from V and 3 bases from J, the gap between germline ends came to 6 bases. CDR3 DNA sequence: TGTGCCAGCAGTTTATCGGGACACTATGGCTACACCTTC. Protein product: CASSLSGHYGYTF.

This clonotype came up a few times. The V and J genes are TRBV2 and TRBJ1-1, with D unresolved. Per the germline V gene, CDR1 is SNHLY and CDR2 is FYNNEI. The V end was cut by 5 bases, the J end by 4 bases, with 20 bases between. The CDR3 is 16 amino acids. The CDR3 region is CASSSSGRVLGTEAFF. The CDR3 DNA sequence: TGTGCCAGCAGTTCCTCAGGACGGGTTCTGGGCACTGAAGCTTTCTTT. The full variable domain, completed using reference TRBV2 and TRBJ1-1, is EPEVTQTPSHQVTQMGQEVILRCVPISNHLYFYWYRQILGQKVEFLVSFYNNEISEKSEIFDDQFSVERPDGSNFTLKIRSTKLEDSAMYFCASSSSGRVLGTEAFFGQGTRLTVV.

This clonotype came up a few times. This rearrangement joins TRBV6-5 to TRBJ2-3; 8 nucleotides align to TRBD1. V shed 5 bases and J 4 bases; nucleotides not matched to a gene: 2. This CDR3 is 13 amino acids long. CDR1 is MNHEY, CDR2 SVGAGI, per germline. The CDR3 DNA follows: TGTGCCAGCAGTCGGACAGGGTCAGATACGCAGTATTTT. Translated, it gives CASSRTGSDTQYF.

The chain recombines TRBV5-1 with TRBJ1-2, with TRBD1 identical over 7 bases. The length of the CDR3 is 16 residues. Losses at the gene ends were 4 bases for V and 3 bases for J; bases not matched to a gene: 12. CDR1 and CDR2 from the germline V gene are SGHRS and YFSETQ. Written as DNA, the CDR3 is TGCGCCAGCAGCCTGCGGACAGGCGGGGGAGACTATGGCTACACCTTC. This gives the protein CASSLRTGGGDYGYTF.

The chain has TRBV29-1 and TRBJ1-1, with TRBD1 as a possible D gene (6 bases). Germline V lookup: CDR1 SQVTM, CDR2 ANQGSEA. Trimming took off 8 bases at V and 1 base at J, with 17 bases between the two ends. CDR3 length: 14 residues. This CDR3 reads CSSHQGLRNTEAFF. CDR3 nucleotides: TGCAGCTCACACCAGGGGCTAAGGAACACTGAAGCTTTCTTT.

Ten or more counts support this clonotype. The J gene is TRBJ2-6, the V gene TRBV12-3 or TRBV12-4; 7 bases are shared with TRBD1. Trimming removed 7 bases from V and 0 bases from J; junction bases left unmatched: 3. CDR3 size: 15 residues. CDR3 in amino acids: CASIRQGSGANVLTF. The CDR3, as DNA: TGTGCCAGCATTAGACAGGGCTCTGGGGCCAACGTCCTGACTTTC.

V and J are TRBV7-3 and TRBJ2-3; weak D call: TRBD2 (6 bases). The CDR3 runs to 15 residues. Germline V gene data show CDR1 as SGHTA and CDR2 as FQGTGA. The V end was cut by 2 bases, the J end by 3 bases, with 12 bases between. Here the CDR3 reads CASSLRRGITDTQYF. The CDR3, as DNA: TGTGCCAGCAGCTTACGACGGGGGATTACAGATACGCAGTATTTT.

The sample holds a few counts of this clonotype. The V and J genes are TRBV6-1 and TRBJ2-3; D may match TRBD1 or TRBD2 (5 bases each). CDR3 size: 17 residues. Trimming stripped 6 bases from V and 4 bases from J, with 23 bases between. The V gene's germline CDR1 is MNHNS and CDR2 SASEGT. The CDR3 protein is CASSSPWDRRNSDTQYF. The DNA for the CDR3 is TGTGCCAGCAGCTCACCTTGGGACCGCCGAAACTCAGATACGCAGTATTTT.

The chain recombines TRBV9 with TRBJ2-7; D perhaps matches TRBD2 (5 bases). This CDR3 comprises 12 residues. Germline V CDR1 and CDR2: SGDLS, YYNGEE. The V end was cut by 0 bases, the J end by 5 bases, with 6 bases between. For the CDR3, the DNA is TGTGCCAGCAGCGTAGACGGGAACGAGCAGTACTTC. Translation gives CASSVDGNEQYF.

This clonotype occurred a few times. The chain has TRBV25-1 and TRBJ2-1; D not resolved. This CDR3 comprises 11 residues. Between the trimmed V and J ends, which lost 11 bases and 8 bases, there was a span of 13 bases. The germline V gene has CDR1 MGHDK and CDR2 SYGVNS. CDR3 residues: CAPRSTHEQFF. The DNA of the CDR3 is TGTGCCCCAAGGTCAACCCATGAGCAGTTCTTC.

The rearrangement joins TRBV5-6 to TRBJ1-2; D gene ambiguous. Trimming removed 4 bases from V and 3 bases from J, with 13 bases in between. Germline CDR1 SGHDT, CDR2 YYEEEE. This CDR3 has 14 residues. CDR3: CASSPWTRDYGYTF. CDR3 nucleotide sequence: TGTGCCAGCAGCCCCTGGACGCGGGACTATGGCTACACCTTC.

This chain uses TRBV7-9 with TRBJ1-4; tentatively, D is TRBD1 (6 bases). The CDR3 covers 13 residues. Germline V gene data show CDR1 as SEHNR and CDR2 as FQNEAQ (reference sequence). The V and J ends lost 8 bases and 4 bases respectively, with 11 bases between them. CDR3 coding DNA: TGTGCCAGCGGGGGCAGGCTTAATGAAAAACTGTTTTTT. Protein: CASGGRLNEKLFF.

The V call is TRBV4-1, the J call TRBJ1-1; perhaps TRBD1 as D (5 bases). CDR3 length equals 14 residues. CDR1 and CDR2 (germline): MGHRA, YSYEKL. V dropped 1 base and J dropped 5 bases, with 11 bases sitting between them. CDR3 residues: CASSQGPKGTEAFF. In nucleotides, the CDR3 is TGCGCCAGCAGCCAAGGCCCGAAGGGGACTGAAGCTTTCTTT.

This clonotype was seen a few times. The V gene is TRBV6-5, the J gene TRBJ2-5; weak D call: TRBD2 (5 bases). Germline CDR1 is MNHEY and CDR2 is SVGAGI. Trimming shortened V by 3 bases and J by 0 bases, and 11 bases separated the two germline ends. CDR3 length: 15 residues. For the CDR3, the DNA is TGTGCCAGCAGTTATAAGTGGGAGTACCAAGAGACCCAGTACTTC. It is translated as CASSYKWEYQETQYF.

This chain connects TRBV7-6 to TRBJ1-2; D gene uncertain. The germline CDR1 and CDR2 sequences are SGHVS and FNYEAQ. This CDR3 region has 12 residues. V was shortened by 2 bases and J by 10 bases, with 11 bases between the two germline ends. The CDR3 reads CASSLQGQAYTF. The CDR3 bases are TGTGCCAGCAGCTTACAAGGGCAGGCCTACACCTTC.

The chain joins TRBV7-8 to TRBJ2-1; TRBD2 matches 8 bases. In germline, CDR1 is SGHVS, CDR2 FQNEAQ. CDR3 size: 14 residues. Trimming at V came to 3 bases and at J to 7 bases, leaving 5 bases not matched to a gene. CDR3 sequence reads: CASSFSGVNNEQFF. As DNA, the CDR3 is TGTGCCAGCAGCTTTAGCGGGGTGAATAATGAGCAGTTCTTC.